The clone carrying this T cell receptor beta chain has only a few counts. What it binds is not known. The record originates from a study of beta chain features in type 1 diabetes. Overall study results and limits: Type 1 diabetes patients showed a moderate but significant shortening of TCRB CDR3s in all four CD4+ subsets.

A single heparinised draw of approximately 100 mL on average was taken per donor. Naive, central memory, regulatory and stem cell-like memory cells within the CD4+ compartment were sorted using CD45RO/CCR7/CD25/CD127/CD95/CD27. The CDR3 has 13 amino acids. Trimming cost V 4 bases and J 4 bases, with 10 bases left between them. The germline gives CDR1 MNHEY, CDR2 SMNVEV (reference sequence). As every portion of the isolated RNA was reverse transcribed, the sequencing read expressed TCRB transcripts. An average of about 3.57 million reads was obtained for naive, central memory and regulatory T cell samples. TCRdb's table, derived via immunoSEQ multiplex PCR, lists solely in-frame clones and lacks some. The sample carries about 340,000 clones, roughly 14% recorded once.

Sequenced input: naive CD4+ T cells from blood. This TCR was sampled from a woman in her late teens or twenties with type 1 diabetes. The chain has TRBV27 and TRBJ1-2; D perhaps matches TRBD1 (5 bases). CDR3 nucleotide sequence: TGTGCCAGCAGTTCGACAGATTTCTATGGCTACACCTTC. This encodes CASSSTDFYGYTF.